The 17 T cell receptor beta chains presented below share a single source sample, sequenced in a study of shared clonotypes between healthy human individuals. Generated by immunoSEQ multiplex PCR, the TCRdb table keeps only in-frame clones and is missing some. The table includes roughly 680,000 clones, about two thirds detected once. Specimen: memory CD4+ T cells sorted from blood. Subset denoted: CD45RA-negative fraction. These receptors were collected from a woman in her 30s in good health.

The chain couples TRBV19 to TRBJ2-7, with 8 nucleotides matching TRBD2. This CDR3 has 18 residues. CDR1 LNHDA and CDR2 SQIVND come from the germline V gene (reference sequence). V gave up 3 bases and J gave up 4 bases; unmatched junction bases: 17. The DNA for the CDR3 is TGTGCCAGTAGTATGCGCGGTCAGGGACTAGTCCTCCCATACGAGCAGTACTTC. It specifies CASSMRGQGLVLPYEQYF.

The rearrangement joins TRBV29-1 to TRBJ2-5; D is tentatively TRBD1 or TRBD2 (6 bases each). The CDR3 spans 13 residues. Germline V gene sequence: CDR1 SQVTM, CDR2 ANQGSEA. CDR3 coding DNA: TGCAGTTTCTGGGGGGCTTGGGGAGAGACCCAGTACTTC. Translated, it gives CSFWGAWGETQYF.

CDR3 coding DNA: TGCGCCAGCAGCTTGGACGGACCGTGGGGCAATCAGCCCCAGCATTTT. As protein: CASSLDGPWGNQPQHF. The chain couples TRBV5-1 to TRBJ1-5; no reliable D call. The germline V gene encodes CDR1 SGHRS and CDR2 YFSETQ. This CDR3 has 16 amino acids. Trimming took 0 bases from V and 2 from J, leaving 12 bases between them. Filled out from reference TRBV5-1 and TRBJ1-5, the complete variable domain reads KAGVTQTPRYLIKTRGQQVTLSCSPISGHRSVSWYQQTPGQGLQFLFEYFSETQRNKGNFPGRFSGRQFSNSRSEMNVSTLELGDSALYLCASSLDGPWGNQPQHFGDGTRLSIL.

The chain links TRBV27 to TRBJ1-1; D call uncertain. This CDR3 contains 15 residues. V lost 3 bases, J lost 1 base, and 12 bases lay in between. Per germline, CDR1 MNHEY and CDR2 SMNVEV (reference sequence). The CDR3 sequence: CASSLIPLRNTEAFF. Written as DNA, the CDR3 is TGTGCCAGCAGTTTGATCCCCCTACGGAACACTGAAGCTTTCTTT.

The J gene is TRBJ1-3, the V gene TRBV7-9; 7 nucleotides match TRBD1. The CDR3 loop spans 18 amino acids. Losses at the gene ends were 7 bases for V and 1 base for J; bases not matched to a gene: 16. Looked up from germline, CDR1 is SEHNR and CDR2 is FQNEAQ (reference sequence). The CDR3 DNA follows: TGTGCCAGCAACCCGAAACGGACAGGCATCCTTTCTGGAAACACCATATATTTT. The encoded protein is CASNPKRTGILSGNTIYF.

CDR3 residues: CASSPGQRGDEQFF. As DNA, the CDR3 is TGTGCCAGCAGCCCCGGACAAAGGGGCGATGAGCAGTTCTTC. The V gene is TRBV4-2, the J gene TRBJ2-1; D possibly corresponds to TRBD1 (5 bases). Germline V gene sequence: CDR1 LGHNA, CDR2 YNFKEQ. Trimming left V 4 bases short and J 8 bases short, with 15 bases between. The CDR3 contains 14 residues.

V usage is TRBV11-2 and J usage is TRBJ1-6, with D hard to call. The CDR3 spans 14 residues. Trimming pared 5 bases from V and 0 bases from J, leaving 5 bases between. Looked up from germline, CDR1 is SGHAT and CDR2 is FQNNGV. The chain's CDR3 is CASSPDSYNSPLHF. DNA of the CDR3: TGTGCCAGCAGCCCAGACTCCTATAATTCACCCCTCCACTTT. Looking up the rest from reference TRBV11-2 and TRBJ1-6 gives the full variable domain: EAGVAQSPRYKIIEKRQSVAFWCNPISGHATLYWYQQILGQGPKLLIQFQNNGVVDDSQLPKDRFSAERLKGVDSTLKIQPAKLEDSAVYLCASSPDSYNSPLHFGNGTRLTVT.

Of note for this clone: Other DNA sequences in this sample translate to the same CDR3. The J gene is TRBJ1-2, the V gene TRBV6-5; D ambiguous. V was trimmed by 2 bases and J by 4 bases, leaving 5 bases between them. Germline lookup yields CDR1 MNHEY and CDR2 SVGAGI. The CDR3 loop spans 12 amino acids. The CDR3: CASSYDGYGYTF. The CDR3, as DNA: TGTGCCAGCAGTTACGACGGCTATGGCTACACCTTC.

DNA of the CDR3: TGTGCCAGCAGCCGGACAAGCGGGAGTACCTACAATGAGCAGTTCTTC. This codes for CASSRTSGSTYNEQFF. The chain combines TRBV5-4 with TRBJ2-1; 8 bases are a match to TRBD2. Per the germline V gene, CDR1 is SGHNT and CDR2 is YYREEE (reference sequence). This CDR3 comprises 16 residues. The V gene end was trimmed by 4 bases and the J gene end by 2 bases; junction bases not matched to a gene: 8.

The V and J genes are TRBV7-3 and TRBJ2-6; D remains unclear. Germline V gene lookup returns CDR1 SGHTA and CDR2 FQGTGA. The V end was cut by 5 bases, the J end by 4 bases, with 9 bases between. The CDR3 covers 14 residues. DNA for the CDR3: TGTGCCAGCAGCATTTCTGGGGGGGCCAACGTCCTGACTTTC. Translation: CASSISGGANVLTF.

This chain links TRBV28 with TRBJ2-3, with 7 bases matching TRBD2. Germline values: CDR1 MDHEN, CDR2 SYDVKM. The CDR3 has 17 residues. V trimming: 9 bases; J trimming: 5 bases; junction bases outside the gene matches: 20. This CDR3 is CASQAWVRGGLEDTQYF. The CDR3 coding sequence is TGTGCCAGTCAGGCATGGGTGCGGGGAGGGCTGGAAGATACGCAGTATTTT.

This chain links TRBV28 with TRBJ1-5; 8 bases fit TRBD1. Germline CDR1 reads MDHEN; CDR2 reads SYDVKM. CDR3 length: 15 residues. V dropped 6 bases and J dropped 3; count of bases not matched to a gene: 7. The CDR3 sequence is CASRYRGTNNQPQHF. The CDR3 nucleotides read TGTGCCAGCAGATACAGGGGGACAAACAATCAGCCCCAGCATTTT.

The rearrangement links TRBV27 to TRBJ2-1; no firm D call. Trimming shortened V by 0 bases and J by 13 bases, and 19 bases separated the two germline ends. There are 15 residues in the CDR3. Germline V gene lookup returns CDR1 MNHEY and CDR2 SMNVEV (reference sequence). For the CDR3, the DNA is TGTGCCAGCAGTTTATCGCGCGCTAAGGATCGGATCCAGTTCTTC. This codes for CASSLSRAKDRIQFF.

The rearrangement joins TRBV11-2 to TRBJ2-1; D ambiguous. Germline loops: CDR1 SGHAT, CDR2 FQNNGV. With 5 bases removed from V and 8 bases from J, the gap between germline ends came to 13 bases. This CDR3 comprises 13 residues. The CDR3 region is CASSPKWTDEQFF. In DNA, the CDR3 is TGTGCCAGCAGCCCGAAATGGACCGATGAGCAGTTCTTC.

This clone turned up a few times. The chain couples TRBV30 to TRBJ2-7, with D perhaps matching TRBD1 or TRBD2 (5 bases each). Germline V CDR1 and CDR2: GTSNPN, SVGIG (reference sequence). V was trimmed by 3 bases and J by 8 bases, leaving 14 bases between them. This CDR3 contains 12 residues. CDR3: CAWSGTASQQYF. The CDR3 DNA sequence: TGTGCCTGGAGCGGGACGGCTAGCCAGCAGTACTTC.

The V gene is TRBV19, the J gene TRBJ2-2, with 7 bases identical to TRBD2. The V segment lost 0 bases and the J segment 6 bases; nucleotides outside the gene matches: 7. Per the germline V gene, CDR1 is LNHDA and CDR2 is SQIVND (reference sequence). This CDR3 has 16 amino acids. In nucleotides, the CDR3 is TGTGCCAGTAGTATAGAACTAGCGAGCGCGGCCGGGGAGCTGTTTTTT. Its protein is CASSIELASAAGELFF.

This CDR3 reads CAWATWEGYNEQFF. Here the CDR3 DNA reads TGTGCCTGGGCAACGTGGGAGGGGTACAATGAGCAGTTCTTC. The gene calls are TRBV30 and TRBJ2-1; 7 nucleotides align to TRBD2. The length of the CDR3 is 14 residues. Trimming removed 5 bases from V and 4 bases from J; junction bases left unmatched: 8. CDR1 and CDR2 from the germline V gene are GTSNPN and SVGIG (reference sequence).